This T cell receptor (beta chain) derives from a study of cytomegalovirus exposure and HLA in healthy donors. Study information: Genetic ancestry analysis placed about 84% of the 400 or so donors that were genotyped in the Caucasian-associated cluster. Study findings and constraints: An apparent linkage of common viral pathogens to several of the most significant clusters emerged in a later analysis.

Trimming removed 5 bases from V and 0 bases from J; junction bases left unmatched: 9. Germline V gene data show CDR1 as LNHDA and CDR2 as SQIVND (reference sequence). The CDR3 has 17 amino acids. This clone appeared a single time. Its antigen is not identified. Likely unrecorded immune exposures existed in these nominally healthy donors. The PCR had 60 Vbeta and 13 Jbeta primers. Profiled with immunoSEQ multiplex PCR; TCRdb holds only in-frame clones, not every one. The table records 150,000 to 200,000 clones, approximately 78% of them present only once. The chain carries TRBV19 and TRBJ1-3; TRBD1 aligns across 8 bases. The sequenced sample was PBMCs. The sequence was collected from a woman in her 30s in good health and CMV-seropositive. The CDR3 here is CASSDRDRISSGNTIYF. For the CDR3, the DNA is TGTGCCAGTAGTGACCGGGACAGGATTAGCTCTGGAAACACCATATATTTT.